The 2 T cell receptor beta chains listed next were all sequenced from one sample in a study of T cells in tuberculosis. The assay was immunoSEQ multiplex PCR, and TCRdb's table has in-frame clones only and misses some. The data show tens of thousands of clones, with roughly 95% seen just once and around 7% held by the top ten. Sequencing used PBMCs. The receptors were gathered from a donor aged 10 to 29 with latent tuberculosis or without tuberculosis infection.

The chain carries TRBV7-6 and TRBJ2-2, with 7 bases lining up with TRBD1. The V segment lost 2 bases and the J segment 0 bases; nucleotides outside the gene matches: 6. The CDR3 has 17 amino acids. Germline lookup yields CDR1 SGHVS and CDR2 FNYEAQ. The CDR3 region has the DNA TGTGCCAGCAGCTTATTCCAGGGGGAGTCGAACACCGGGGAGCTGTTTTTT. Residues: CASSLFQGESNTGELFF. Based on the CDR3 plus reference TRBV7-6 and TRBJ2-2, the full variable domain is GAGVSQSPRYKVTKRGQDVALRCDPISGHVSLYWYRQALGQGPEFLTYFNYEAQQDKSGLPNDRFSAERPEGSISTLTIQRTEQRDSAMYRCASSLFQGESNTGELFFGEGSRLTVL.

The chain links TRBV12-5 to TRBJ1-1, with 8 positions matching TRBD1. This CDR3 spans 17 amino acids. Trimming removed 4 bases from V and 4 bases from J; junction bases left unmatched: 14. CDR1 and CDR2 from the germline V gene are LGHNT and FRNRAP. The CDR3: CASGSGSGGGVSTEAFF. The CDR3 nucleotides read TGTGCTAGTGGTTCAGGGTCAGGGGGCGGCGTCAGCACTGAAGCTTTCTTT.